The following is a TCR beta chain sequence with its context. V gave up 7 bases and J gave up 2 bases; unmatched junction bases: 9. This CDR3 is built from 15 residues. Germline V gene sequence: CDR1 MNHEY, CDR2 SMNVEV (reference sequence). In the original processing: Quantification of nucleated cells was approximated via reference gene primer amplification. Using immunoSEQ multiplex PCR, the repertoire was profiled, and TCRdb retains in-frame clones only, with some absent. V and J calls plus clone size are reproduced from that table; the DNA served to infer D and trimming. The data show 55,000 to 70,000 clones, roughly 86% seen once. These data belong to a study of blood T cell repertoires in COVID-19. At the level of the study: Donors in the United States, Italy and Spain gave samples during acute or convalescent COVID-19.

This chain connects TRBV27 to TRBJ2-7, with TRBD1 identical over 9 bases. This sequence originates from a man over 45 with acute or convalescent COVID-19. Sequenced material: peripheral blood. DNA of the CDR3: TGTGCCAGCACCTTAGTTGGGACAGGGACCTACGAGCAGTACTTC. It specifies CASTLVGTGTYEQYF.